This T cell receptor beta chain came from a study of glioma-infiltrating T cells after dendritic cell vaccination. Across the whole study: Dendritic cell vaccination trial patients had either newly diagnosed or recurrent glioblastoma. General study points: Patients with more pretreatment TILs had longer time to progression and survival.

As for this clone: Its specificity is not known.

The method was immunoSEQ multiplex PCR; TCRdb's version includes in-frame clones alone and lacks a portion of them. The sample lists about 65,000 clones, about nine tenths occurring once. CDR1 and CDR2 (germline): KGHSH, LQKENI. CDR3 length equals 15 residues. V was cut by 1 base and J by 0 bases, with 9 bases left in between. Documented time point: after dendritic cell vaccination, including at tumor progression/relapse. This sample comprised blood, obtained after dendritic cell vaccination. The chain recombines TRBV18 with TRBJ1-2, with D tentatively TRBD1 (6 bases). The receptor's source is a human donor with glioblastoma. The CDR3 coding sequence is TGTGCCAGCTCACCACAGGGGGAAACTAACTATGGCTACACCTTC. This encodes CASSPQGETNYGYTF.